This T cell receptor (beta chain) comes out of a study of blood T cells in healthy people across ages. On this clonotype: Its antigen remains unknown.

The V gene's germline CDR1 is SGDLS and CDR2 YYNGEE. V was cut by 0 bases and J by 2 bases, with 11 bases left in between. The CDR3 contains 16 residues. Overall study results and limits: Diversity figures based on one million T cells were deemed too low. Long-lived donors had more naive CD4+ cells and higher diversity than aged donors.

The sample, about 9.2 milliliters of peripheral blood, was drawn from each donor. For the second PCR, which ran for 7 to 11 cycles, a sample-barcoded 5' primer and a J-beta primer mix were used. MiXCR was run by TCRdb on the 5' RACE reads, yielding one entry per CDR3 protein. The sample lists about 940,000 distinct CDR3 sequences, roughly 48% seen once, with around 15% in the top ten. Sample: blood. V and J are TRBV9 and TRBJ1-4, with a tentative D call TRBD1 (5 bases). The sequence was obtained from a man between 25 and 39 years old in good health. CDR3 loop: CASSVGDQTTNEKLFF. The CDR3 DNA sequence: TGTGCCAGCAGCGTAGGGGACCAAACCACTAATGAAAAACTGTTTTTT.